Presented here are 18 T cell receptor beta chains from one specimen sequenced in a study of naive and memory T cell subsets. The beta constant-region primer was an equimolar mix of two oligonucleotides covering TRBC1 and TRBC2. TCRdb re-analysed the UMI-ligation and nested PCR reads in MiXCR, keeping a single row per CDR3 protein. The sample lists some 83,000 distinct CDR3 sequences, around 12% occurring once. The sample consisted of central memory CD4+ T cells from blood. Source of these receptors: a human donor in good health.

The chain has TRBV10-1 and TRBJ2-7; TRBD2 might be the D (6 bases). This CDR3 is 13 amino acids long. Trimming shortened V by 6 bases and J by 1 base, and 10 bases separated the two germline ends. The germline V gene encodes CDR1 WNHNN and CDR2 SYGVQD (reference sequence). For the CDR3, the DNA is TGCGCCAGCAGCCCGACTAGGTCCTACGAGCAGTACTTC. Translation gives CASSPTRSYEQYF.

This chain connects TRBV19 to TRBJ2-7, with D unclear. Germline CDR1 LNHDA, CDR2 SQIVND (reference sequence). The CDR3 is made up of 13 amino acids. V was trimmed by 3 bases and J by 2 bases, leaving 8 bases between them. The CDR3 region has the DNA TGTGCCAGTAGTATCGGCAGGACCTACGAGCAGTACTTC. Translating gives CASSIGRTYEQYF.

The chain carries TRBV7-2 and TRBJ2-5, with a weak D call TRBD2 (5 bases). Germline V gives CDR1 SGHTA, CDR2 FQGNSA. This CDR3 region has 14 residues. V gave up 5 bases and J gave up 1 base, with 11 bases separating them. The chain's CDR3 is CASSPALAQETQYF. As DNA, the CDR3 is TGTGCCAGCAGCCCGGCCCTAGCCCAAGAGACCCAGTACTTC.

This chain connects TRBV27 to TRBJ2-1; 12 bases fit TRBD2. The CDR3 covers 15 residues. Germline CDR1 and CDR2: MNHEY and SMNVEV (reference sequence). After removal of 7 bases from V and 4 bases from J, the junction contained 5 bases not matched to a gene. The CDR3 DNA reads TGTGCCAGCACCCTGCTAGCGGGAGGGTACAATGAGCAGTTCTTC. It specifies CASTLLAGGYNEQFF.

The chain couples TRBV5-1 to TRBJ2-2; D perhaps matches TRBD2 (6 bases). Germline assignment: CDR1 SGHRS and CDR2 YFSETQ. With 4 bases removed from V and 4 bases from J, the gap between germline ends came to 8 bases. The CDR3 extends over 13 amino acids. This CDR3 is CASSVRGTGELFF. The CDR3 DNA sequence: TGCGCCAGCAGCGTGCGGGGCACCGGGGAGCTGTTTTTT. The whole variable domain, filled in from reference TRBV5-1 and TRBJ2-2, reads KAGVTQTPRYLIKTRGQQVTLSCSPISGHRSVSWYQQTPGQGLQFLFEYFSETQRNKGNFPGRFSGRQFSNSRSEMNVSTLELGDSALYLCASSVRGTGELFFGEGSRLTVL.

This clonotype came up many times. The CDR3 bases are TGCAGTGCTTTAAAGGACTTGAACACTGAAGCTTTCTTT. Its translation: CSALKDLNTEAFF. The J gene is TRBJ1-1, the V gene TRBV20-1; no definite D call. Germline CDR1 is DFQATT and CDR2 is SNEGSKA (reference sequence). The length of the CDR3 is 13 residues. The V and J ends lost 5 bases and 0 bases respectively, with 10 bases between them.

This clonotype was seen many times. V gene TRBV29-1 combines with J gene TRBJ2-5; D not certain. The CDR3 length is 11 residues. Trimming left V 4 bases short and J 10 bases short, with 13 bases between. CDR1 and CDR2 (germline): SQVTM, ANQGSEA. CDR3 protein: CSVAPYEHQYF. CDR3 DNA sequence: TGCAGCGTTGCCCCCTACGAGCACCAGTACTTC.

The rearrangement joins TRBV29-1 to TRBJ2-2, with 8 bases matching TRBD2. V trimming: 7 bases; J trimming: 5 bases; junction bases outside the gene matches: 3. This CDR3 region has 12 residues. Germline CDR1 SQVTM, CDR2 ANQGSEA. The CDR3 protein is CSASGSTGELFF. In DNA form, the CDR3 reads TGCAGCGCCAGCGGGAGTACCGGGGAGCTGTTTTTT.

CDR3: CASSPRTGTSRASEQYF. The CDR3, as DNA: TGTGCCAGCAGTCCTCGAACGGGGACGTCCAGGGCCTCCGAGCAGTACTTC. This chain uses TRBV6-1 with TRBJ2-7; D could derive from TRBD1 or TRBD2 (5 bases each). CDR1 and CDR2 from the germline V gene are MNHNS and SASEGT. The CDR3 has 17 residues. The V gene lost 5 bases and the J gene lost 6 bases, with 26 bases spanning the gap.

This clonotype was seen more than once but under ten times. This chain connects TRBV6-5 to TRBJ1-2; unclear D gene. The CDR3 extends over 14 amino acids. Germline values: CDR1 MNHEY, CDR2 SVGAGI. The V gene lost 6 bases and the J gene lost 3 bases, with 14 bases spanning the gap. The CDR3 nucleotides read TGTGCCAGCAGCTTGGACCGGGATGACTATGGCTACACCTTC. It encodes CASSLDRDDYGYTF.

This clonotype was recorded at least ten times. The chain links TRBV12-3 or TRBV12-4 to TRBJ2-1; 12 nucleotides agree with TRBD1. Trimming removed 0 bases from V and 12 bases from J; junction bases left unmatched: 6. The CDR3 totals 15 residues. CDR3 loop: CASSLAGDRGRVQFF. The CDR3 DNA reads TGTGCCAGCAGTTTAGCGGGGGACAGGGGGCGCGTGCAGTTCTTC.

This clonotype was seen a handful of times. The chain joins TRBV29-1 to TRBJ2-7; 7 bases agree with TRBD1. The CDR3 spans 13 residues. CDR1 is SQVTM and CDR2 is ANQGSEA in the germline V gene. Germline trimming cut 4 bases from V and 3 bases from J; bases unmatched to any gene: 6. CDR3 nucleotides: TGCAGCGTTGGAGGGGGACAGAACTACGAGCAGTACTTC. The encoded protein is CSVGGGQNYEQYF.

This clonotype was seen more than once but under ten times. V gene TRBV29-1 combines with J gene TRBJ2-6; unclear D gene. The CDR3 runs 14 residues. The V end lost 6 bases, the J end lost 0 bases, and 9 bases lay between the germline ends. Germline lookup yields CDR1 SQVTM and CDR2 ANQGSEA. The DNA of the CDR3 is TGCAGCGTGCGCCTAAACTCTGGGGCCAACGTCCTGACTTTC. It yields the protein CSVRLNSGANVLTF.

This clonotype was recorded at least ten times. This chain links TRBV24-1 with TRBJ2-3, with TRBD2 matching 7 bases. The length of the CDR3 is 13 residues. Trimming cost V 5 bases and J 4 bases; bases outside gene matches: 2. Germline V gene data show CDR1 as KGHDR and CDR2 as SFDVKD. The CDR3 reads CATSGAGADTQYF. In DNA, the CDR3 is TGTGCCACCAGTGGGGCGGGAGCAGATACGCAGTATTTT.

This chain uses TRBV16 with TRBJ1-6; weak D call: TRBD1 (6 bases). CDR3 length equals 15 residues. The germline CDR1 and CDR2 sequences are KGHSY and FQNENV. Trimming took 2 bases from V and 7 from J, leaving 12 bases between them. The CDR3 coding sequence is TGTGCCAGCAGCCAACGGGGGCCGGGCAATTCACCCCTCCACTTT. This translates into CASSQRGPGNSPLHF.

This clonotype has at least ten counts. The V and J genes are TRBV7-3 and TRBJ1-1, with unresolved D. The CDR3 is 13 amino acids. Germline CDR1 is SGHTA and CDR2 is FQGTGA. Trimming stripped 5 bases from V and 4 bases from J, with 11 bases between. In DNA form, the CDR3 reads TGTGCCAGCAGCCCTCGTGGGGTCACTGAAGCTTTCTTT. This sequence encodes CASSPRGVTEAFF.

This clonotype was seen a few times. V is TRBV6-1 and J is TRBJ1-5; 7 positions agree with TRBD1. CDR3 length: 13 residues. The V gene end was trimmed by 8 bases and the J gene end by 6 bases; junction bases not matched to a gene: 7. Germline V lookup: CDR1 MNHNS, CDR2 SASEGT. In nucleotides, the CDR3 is TGTGCCAGCTCCAGGGGGGTGGTTCAGCCCCAGCATTTT. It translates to CASSRGVVQPQHF.

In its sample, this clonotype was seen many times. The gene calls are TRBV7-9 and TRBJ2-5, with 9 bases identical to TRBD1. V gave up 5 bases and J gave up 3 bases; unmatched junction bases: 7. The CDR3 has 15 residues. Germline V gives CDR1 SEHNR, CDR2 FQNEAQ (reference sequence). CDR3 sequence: CASSPGQGWEETQYF. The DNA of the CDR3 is TGTGCCAGCAGCCCGGGACAGGGATGGGAAGAGACCCAGTACTTC.